This T cell receptor beta chain was recovered during a study of identical twins. Broader study findings: While abundant cord blood beta clonotypes carried fewer insertions, memory repertoires showed no such pattern.

Only a few counts were recorded for this clonotype. What it recognizes is unknown. Healthy Caucasians were all of the donors. TCRdb reprocessed the 5' RACE reads via MiXCR and lists one record per CDR3 protein. Of roughly 250,000 distinct CDR3 sequences in the sample, around an eighth are singletons; the top ten hold 8.8%. The CDR3 extends over 15 amino acids. The V end was cut by 5 bases, the J end by 2 bases, with 16 bases between. CDR1 is GTSNPN, CDR2 SVGIG, per germline (reference sequence). The sample taken for sequencing was memory (CD45RO+) T cells sorted from blood. The receptor comes from a woman aged 18-35 years in good health. The chain has TRBV30 and TRBJ2-1, with D possibly being TRBD1 or TRBD2 (5 bases each). CDR3 nucleotides: TGTGCCTGGTCTGCCGGGGCCGTCACCTACAATGAGCAGTTCTTC. Its translation: CAWSAGAVTYNEQFF.